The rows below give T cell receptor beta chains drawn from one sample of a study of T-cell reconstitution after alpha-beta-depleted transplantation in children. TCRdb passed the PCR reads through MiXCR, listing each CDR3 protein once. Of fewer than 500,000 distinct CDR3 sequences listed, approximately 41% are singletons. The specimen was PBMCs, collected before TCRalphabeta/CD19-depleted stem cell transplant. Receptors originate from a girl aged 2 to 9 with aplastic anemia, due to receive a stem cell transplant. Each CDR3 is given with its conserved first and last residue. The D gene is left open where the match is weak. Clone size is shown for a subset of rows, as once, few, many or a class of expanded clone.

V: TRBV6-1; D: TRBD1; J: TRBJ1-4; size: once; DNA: TGTGCCAGCAAGGCCAAGACAGGGGGCGAAAAACTGTTTTTT; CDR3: CASKAKTGGEKLFF
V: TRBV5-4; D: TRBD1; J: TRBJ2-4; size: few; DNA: TGTGCCAGCAGCTTGTTGGGGACAGAAAACATTCAGTACTTC; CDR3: CASSLLGTENIQYF
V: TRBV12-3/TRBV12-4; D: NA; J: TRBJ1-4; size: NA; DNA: TGTGCCAGCAGTTTGGTCCCAGGGGATGAAAAACTGTTTTTT; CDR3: CASSLVPGDEKLFF
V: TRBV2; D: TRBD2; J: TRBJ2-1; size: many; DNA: TGTGCCAGCAGTTTCGGGACTAGCGGGGGAGACAATGAGCAGTTCTTC; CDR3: CASSFGTSGGDNEQFF
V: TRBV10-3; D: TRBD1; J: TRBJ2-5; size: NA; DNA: TGTGCCATCAACTCGAGGACAGGGAAGCAAGAGACCCAGTACTTC; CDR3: CAINSRTGKQETQYF
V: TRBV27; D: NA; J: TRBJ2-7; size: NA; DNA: TGTGCCAGCACTTTCTTACCCTCTGACGAGCAGTACTTC; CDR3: CASTFLPSDEQYF
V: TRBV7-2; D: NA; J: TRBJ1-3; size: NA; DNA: TGTGCCAGCAGCTTAAGGGGCACCTTTTCCTCTGGAAACACCATATATTTT; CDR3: CASSLRGTFSSGNTIYF
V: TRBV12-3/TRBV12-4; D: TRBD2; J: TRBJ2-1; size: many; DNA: TGTGCCAGCAGTGGGGGCCGAAGCGGGAGCTGGAATGAGCAGTTCTTC; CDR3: CASSGGRSGSWNEQFF
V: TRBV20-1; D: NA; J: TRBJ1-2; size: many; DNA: TGCAGTGCTGCCTCGGACACCGCTAACTATGGCTACACCTTC; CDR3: CSAASDTANYGYTF
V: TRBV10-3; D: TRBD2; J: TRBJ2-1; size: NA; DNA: TGTGCCATCTTGTCCGGGACTAGCGGGCCTTGCTCCTACAATGAGCAGTTCTTC; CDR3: CAILSGTSGPCSYNEQFF
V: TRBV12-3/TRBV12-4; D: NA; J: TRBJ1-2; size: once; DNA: TGTGCCAACAGTCCCGGAGTCAGCGGCGGCTACACCTTC; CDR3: CANSPGVSGGYTF
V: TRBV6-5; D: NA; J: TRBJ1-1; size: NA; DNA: TGTGGCAGCAGTTACTCCCAGATGAACACTGAAGCTTTCTTT; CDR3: CGSSYSQMNTEAFF
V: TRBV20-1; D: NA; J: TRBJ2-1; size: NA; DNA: TGCAGTGCTAGAGTTGACGGGACCTCCTCCACCTACAATGAGCAGTTCTTC; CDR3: CSARVDGTSSTYNEQFF
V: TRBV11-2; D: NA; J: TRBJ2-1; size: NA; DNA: TGTGCCAGCAGCTTAGATAAGCGCCTTACTCTCTTCTACAATGAGCAGTTCTTC; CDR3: CASSLDKRLTLFYNEQFF
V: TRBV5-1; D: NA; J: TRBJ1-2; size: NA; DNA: TGCGCCAGCAGCTTGGCTGCGCAGGCCTCCTATGGCTACACCTTC; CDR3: CASSLAAQASYGYTF
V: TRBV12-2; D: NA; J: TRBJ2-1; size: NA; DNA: TGTGCAAGTCGCTTAGGGACAGTAGGGGACAATGAGCAGTTCTTC; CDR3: CASRLGTVGDNEQFF
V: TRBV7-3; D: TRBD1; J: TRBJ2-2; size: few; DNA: TGTGCCAGCAGCTTAGGAGGCCCCAGCCAGGGGGCCCCCGGGGAGCTGTTTTTT; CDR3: CASSLGGPSQGAPGELFF
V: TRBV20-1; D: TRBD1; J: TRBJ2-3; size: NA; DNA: TGCAGTGCTGACCCCGGGACAGGGGGCACAGATACGCAGTATTTT; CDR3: CSADPGTGGTDTQYF
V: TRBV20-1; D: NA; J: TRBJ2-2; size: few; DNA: TGCAGTGCTATCCCTACGGCCACCGGGGAGCTGTTTTTT; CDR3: CSAIPTATGELFF
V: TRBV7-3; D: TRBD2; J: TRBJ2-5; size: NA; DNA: TGTGCCAGCAGCTACAGGGCGGGAATAGCGGGAGAGATGACAGAGACCCAGTACTTC; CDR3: CASSYRAGIAGEMTETQYF
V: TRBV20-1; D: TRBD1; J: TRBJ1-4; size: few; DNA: TGCAGTGCTGTCGGTACAGGGGAGGAAAAACTGTTTTTT; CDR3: CSAVGTGEEKLFF
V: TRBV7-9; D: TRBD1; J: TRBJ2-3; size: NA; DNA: TGTGCCAGCAGCCTCGTTACAGGGGGCGGCACAGATACGCAGTATTTT; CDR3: CASSLVTGGGTDTQYF
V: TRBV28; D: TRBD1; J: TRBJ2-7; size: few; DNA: TGTGCCAGCAGTTCTGGGACAGGGTGGGGCTACGAGCAGTACTTC; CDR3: CASSSGTGWGYEQYF